The entry below gives a single TCR beta chain sequence along with its context. The method was immunoSEQ multiplex PCR; TCRdb's version includes in-frame clones alone and lacks a portion of them. The sample has a few hundred thousand clones, around 92% seen once; the top ten hold 6.4%. The sample originates from a study of blood T cell repertoires in COVID-19. The CDR3 sequence is 14 residues long. Trimming took off 1 base at V and 8 bases at J, with 12 bases between the two ends. CDR1 SGHVS and CDR2 FNYEAQ come from the germline V gene. The clonotype comes from a man younger than 35 who had recovered from COVID-19. This sequence joins TRBV7-6 and TRBJ1-5, with a weak D call TRBD1 (5 bases). Sequenced: peripheral blood. The CDR3 DNA reads as TGTGCCAGCAGCTTAGGGGAGGGGAAGGAGCCCCAGCATTTT. Amino acids: CASSLGEGKEPQHF.